A single sample is the source of the 31 T cell receptor beta chains below, sequenced in a study of CD8+ T cells in alopecia areata. Extracted from the samples, RNA was reverse transcribed into cDNA to serve as the sequencing template. The protocol was immunoSEQ multiplex PCR, while the TCRdb copy is restricted to in-frame clones and leaves out a portion. This table holds about 200,000 clones, around two fifths found once. Treatment here: oral pan-JAK inhibitor, 5-10 mg twice daily. Sequences were derived from CD4+ T cells sorted from blood, sampled between weeks 30 and 35, from a patient treated with tofacitinib. The receptors originated from a human donor with alopecia areata.

The V gene is TRBV25-1, the J gene TRBJ1-2, with D maybe TRBD1 (5 bases). V was pared by 4 bases and J by 7 bases, with 25 bases between. CDR1 and CDR2 from the germline V gene are MGHDK and SYGVNS. The CDR3 has 17 amino acids. The CDR3 region is CASSGHTGLPGDGGYTF. CDR3 sequence (DNA): TGTGCCAGCAGTGGTCATACGGGACTCCCGGGAGATGGTGGCTACACCTTC.

The V and J genes are TRBV15 and TRBJ1-3; D ambiguous. There are 15 residues in the CDR3. V was cut by 4 bases and J by 0 bases, with 10 bases left in between. CDR1 and CDR2 (germline): LNHNV, YYDKDF (reference sequence). The CDR3: CATSNGRSSGNTIYF. The CDR3 DNA reads as TGTGCCACCAGCAATGGACGCTCCTCTGGAAACACCATATATTTT.

The CDR3 nucleotides read TGCGCCAGCAGCCTCGGACAGACTGGGGCCAACGTCCTGACTTTC. Translated, it gives CASSLGQTGANVLTF. The chain has TRBV5-1 and TRBJ2-6; maybe TRBD1 (6 bases). CDR1 is SGHRS and CDR2 is YFSETQ in the germline V gene. The CDR3 has 15 amino acids. V dropped 4 bases and J dropped 2 bases, with 10 bases sitting between them.

This clone was recorded a few times. The chain recombines TRBV6-1 with TRBJ1-5; D unclear. Germline CDR1 is MNHNS and CDR2 is SASEGT. CDR3 length: 14 residues. V gave up 6 bases and J gave up 0 bases, with 9 bases separating them. CDR3 bases: TGTGCCAGCAGACGAGAACCTAGCAATCAGCCCCAGCATTTT. As protein: CASRREPSNQPQHF.

This clone was seen a few times. The chain employs TRBV11-2 and TRBJ2-7; the match to TRBD1 covers 8 bases. Germline V gene lookup returns CDR1 SGHAT and CDR2 FQNNGV. The V and J ends lost 5 bases and 3 bases, in that order; junction bases with no gene match: 9. This CDR3 is 15 amino acids long. The CDR3 DNA reads as TGTGCCAGCAGCCCCCAACCGGGACAGGTCTACGAGCAGTACTTC. Translation gives CASSPQPGQVYEQYF.

This clone was counted only a few times. The rearrangement joins TRBV11-3 to TRBJ2-3, with TRBD2 as a possible D gene (5 bases). The CDR3 extends over 13 amino acids. Deletions cut 4 bases from V and 5 bases from J, with 10 bases between. Germline assignment: CDR1 SGHNT and CDR2 YENEEA. CDR3 protein: CASSSIGEDTQYF. DNA for the CDR3: TGTGCCAGCAGCTCCATCGGGGAAGATACGCAGTATTTT.

The chain carries TRBV4-2 and TRBJ1-2; the D is unclear. Germline V gene lookup returns CDR1 LGHNA and CDR2 YNFKEQ. Trimming removed 0 bases at V and 3 bases at J, with 11 bases between. The CDR3 contains 15 residues. The chain's CDR3 is CASSQESAGDYGYTF. The CDR3 DNA follows: TGTGCCAGCAGCCAAGAGTCAGCCGGGGACTATGGCTACACCTTC.

The chain carries TRBV7-8 and TRBJ1-2; unclear D gene. The germline V and J ends were trimmed by 2 bases and 5 bases, with 18 bases remaining between them. CDR1 and CDR2 from the germline V gene are SGHVS and FQNEAQ. CDR3 length: 16 residues. Here the CDR3 DNA reads TGTGCCAGCAGCTTAAAACGGGCGGGCCCAGCGTATGGCTACACCTTC. Its translation: CASSLKRAGPAYGYTF.

J is TRBJ1-2 and V is TRBV30; no reliable D call. V was pared by 0 bases and J by 3 bases, with 8 bases between. The CDR3 loop spans 13 amino acids. Germline V gives CDR1 GTSNPN, CDR2 SVGIG (reference sequence). DNA for the CDR3: TGTGCCTGGAGTGTACTATCGTACTATGGCTACACCTTC. It specifies CAWSVLSYYGYTF.

This sequence joins TRBV4-1 and TRBJ1-5; D call uncertain. The V gene's germline CDR1 is MGHRA and CDR2 YSYEKL. The V gene lost 2 bases and the J gene lost 1 base, with 15 bases spanning the gap. CDR3 length: 17 residues. The CDR3 here is CASSQQALSGSNQPQHF. Here the CDR3 DNA reads TGCGCCAGCAGCCAACAGGCTCTTTCTGGAAGCAATCAGCCCCAGCATTTT.

The genes are TRBV10-2 and TRBJ2-5; no definite D call. The ends were cut back, 8 bases at V and 1 base at J, with 8 bases in the middle. This CDR3 spans 12 amino acids. The germline V gene encodes CDR1 WSHSY and CDR2 SAAADI. CDR3 in DNA: TGCGCCAGCTCGGGCAGCCAAGAGACCCAGTACTTC. Its protein is CASSGSQETQYF.

The gene calls are TRBV30 and TRBJ1-1, with a tentative D call TRBD1 (5 bases). The CDR3 covers 13 residues. Trimming shortened V by 2 bases and J by 5 bases, and 12 bases separated the two germline ends. The germline gives CDR1 GTSNPN, CDR2 SVGIG (reference sequence). CDR3 amino acids: CAWSIGENTEAFF. DNA of the CDR3: TGTGCCTGGAGTATAGGGGAAAATACTGAAGCTTTCTTT.

The sample holds a few counts of this clone. The chain links TRBV7-2 to TRBJ2-6, with a tentative D call TRBD2 (6 bases). Germline-derived CDR1 and CDR2 are SGHTA and FQGNSA. V lost 1 base, J lost 0 bases, and 7 bases lay in between. The CDR3 runs 16 residues. The CDR3 here is CASSLGGNSGANVLTF. CDR3 DNA sequence: TGTGCCAGCAGCTTAGGCGGGAACTCTGGGGCCAACGTCCTGACTTTC.

The J gene is TRBJ1-2, the V gene TRBV2; 7 positions match TRBD1. The CDR3 extends over 15 amino acids. V lost 6 bases and J lost 4; bases outside the gene matches: 11. Per the germline V gene, CDR1 is SNHLY and CDR2 is FYNNEI. The CDR3 protein is CASSRGEPGTYGYTF. In DNA, the CDR3 is TGTGCCAGCAGCAGGGGGGAACCGGGAACCTATGGCTACACCTTC.

The J gene is TRBJ2-5, the V gene TRBV5-1; D perhaps matches TRBD1 (6 bases). This CDR3 is built from 15 residues. Germline V CDR1 and CDR2: SGHRS, YFSETQ. Trimming shortened V by 1 base and J by 5 bases, and 15 bases separated the two germline ends. CDR3 nucleotide sequence: TGCGCCAGCAGCTTGACCGGGAATGGGGGCGAGACCCAGTACTTC. This codes for CASSLTGNGGETQYF.

J is TRBJ2-1 and V is TRBV6-1; 8 bases align to TRBD2. CDR3 length: 13 residues. CDR1 is MNHNS and CDR2 is SASEGT in the germline V gene. The trim removed 5 bases at V and 8 bases at J, leaving 5 bases unmatched. The CDR3 coding sequence is TGTGCCAGCAGTTCCCAGACTAGCGATGAGCAGTTCTTC. Amino acids: CASSSQTSDEQFF.

The rearrangement joins TRBV29-1 to TRBJ2-1, with 11 bases that match TRBD2. Germline V gives CDR1 SQVTM, CDR2 ANQGSEA. The CDR3 runs 16 residues. V was clipped by 3 bases and J by 6 bases; unmatched bases: 10. The CDR3 DNA is TGCAGCGTTGAGTTTCTAGCGGGAGGAGTTCTCAATGAGCAGTTCTTC. Residues: CSVEFLAGGVLNEQFF.

This clone was counted between two and nine times. The CDR3 sequence is CAWTGGTVGYTF. In DNA form, the CDR3 reads TGTGCCTGGACGGGGGGGACCGTTGGCTACACCTTC. The rearrangement uses TRBV30 and TRBJ1-2; tentative D call: TRBD1 (5 bases). Germline CDR1 and CDR2: GTSNPN and SVGIG (reference sequence). The CDR3 covers 12 residues. V dropped 4 bases and J dropped 7 bases, with 13 bases sitting between them.

The table lists this clone with a few counts. This chain uses TRBV30 with TRBJ1-1; D not certain. CDR3 size: 13 residues. Germline V CDR1 and CDR2: GTSNPN, SVGIG (reference sequence). V lost 0 bases, J lost 0 bases, and 5 bases lay in between. The CDR3, as DNA: TGTGCCTGGAGTGTTTTCTTGAACACTGAAGCTTTCTTT. It specifies CAWSVFLNTEAFF. The full variable domain, in which reference TRBV30 and TRBJ1-1 provide the parts outside the CDR3, is SQTIHQWPATLVQPVGSPLSLECTVEGTSNPNLYWYRQAAGRGLQLLFYSVGIGQISSEVPQNLSASRPQDRQFILSSKKLLLSDSGFYLCAWSVFLNTEAFFGQGTRLTVV.

The chain joins TRBV29-1 to TRBJ1-1; D possibly corresponds to TRBD1 (6 bases). The CDR3 extends over 13 amino acids. CDR1 and CDR2 from the germline V gene are SQVTM and ANQGSEA. Trimming removed 5 bases at V and 4 bases at J, with 14 bases between. The chain's CDR3 is CSVHRGQSTEAFF. The CDR3 DNA follows: TGCAGCGTTCATCGGGGGCAAAGCACTGAAGCTTTCTTT.

This clone turned up a few times. This sequence joins TRBV27 and TRBJ2-7, with D maybe TRBD1 (6 bases). V was cut by 6 bases and J by 0 bases, with 18 bases left in between. CDR1 MNHEY and CDR2 SMNVEV come from the germline V gene (reference sequence). The CDR3 runs 16 residues. The CDR3: CASSPSDRYASYEQYF. The CDR3 DNA follows: TGTGCCAGCAGCCCAAGCGACAGGTACGCCTCCTACGAGCAGTACTTC.

The genes are TRBV7-8 and TRBJ1-4; possibly TRBD1 for D (5 bases). Germline V gene sequence: CDR1 SGHVS, CDR2 FQNEAQ. The CDR3 runs to 15 residues. V dropped 2 bases and J dropped 7 bases, with 14 bases sitting between them. CDR3: CASSLKGTYPEKLFF. The CDR3 DNA reads TGTGCCAGCAGCTTAAAAGGGACCTACCCTGAAAAACTGTTTTTT.

This clone came up a few times. The V and J genes are TRBV2 and TRBJ2-1, with D maybe TRBD1 (6 bases). The length of the CDR3 is 14 residues. In germline, CDR1 is SNHLY, CDR2 FYNNEI. The V and J ends lost 6 bases and 1 base respectively, with 10 bases between them. The CDR3, as DNA: TGTGCCAGCAGGACCGGGACATCCTACAATGAGCAGTTCTTC. It codes for CASRTGTSYNEQFF. Variable domain in full (rest from reference TRBV2 and TRBJ2-1): EPEVTQTPSHQVTQMGQEVILRCVPISNHLYFYWYRQILGQKVEFLVSFYNNEISEKSEIFDDQFSVERPDGSNFTLKIRSTKLEDSAMYFCASRTGTSYNEQFFGPGTRLTVL.

The chain joins TRBV19 to TRBJ1-2; 7 nucleotides match TRBD1. In germline, CDR1 is LNHDA, CDR2 SQIVND (reference sequence). The CDR3 has 15 amino acids. The junction had 19 bases not matched to a gene; V was cut back by 10 bases and J by 8 bases. As DNA, the CDR3 is TGTGCCACCAATACTCCCGACAGGGACGGTCGGGGCTACACCTTC. Protein: CATNTPDRDGRGYTF.

This sequence joins TRBV6-1 and TRBJ2-1, with D uncertain. V lost 6 bases and J 4 bases, leaving 4 bases between the germline ends. The CDR3 length is 11 residues. Germline V gene sequence: CDR1 MNHNS, CDR2 SASEGT. The CDR3 sequence: CASREYNEQFF. CDR3 coding DNA: TGTGCCAGCAGGGAATACAATGAGCAGTTCTTC.

The chain joins TRBV11-3 to TRBJ2-1; 7 positions agree with TRBD1. Germline values: CDR1 SGHNT, CDR2 YENEEA. This CDR3 has 14 residues. The V and J ends lost 4 bases and 4 bases, in that order; junction bases with no gene match: 4. CDR3 loop: CASSSTGVYNEQFF. CDR3 DNA: TGTGCCAGCAGCTCTACAGGGGTATACAATGAGCAGTTCTTC.

The rearrangement links TRBV18 to TRBJ1-1, with a possible D match to TRBD1 (6 bases). V lost 1 base and J 0 bases, leaving 12 bases between the germline ends. CDR1 and CDR2 from the germline V gene are KGHSH and LQKENI. The CDR3 consists of 16 residues. Here the CDR3 reads CASSPLDSAMNTEAFF. CDR3 DNA sequence: TGTGCCAGCTCACCACTGGACAGCGCTATGAACACTGAAGCTTTCTTT.

The rearrangement links TRBV4-1 to TRBJ1-1; no reliable D call. Germline V CDR1 and CDR2: MGHRA, YSYEKL. V was cut by 1 base and J by 1 base, with 7 bases left in between. The CDR3 loop spans 14 amino acids. This chain's CDR3 is CASSQVGSNTEAFF. The CDR3 DNA is TGCGCCAGCAGCCAAGTTGGGTCGAACACTGAAGCTTTCTTT.

The chain recombines TRBV28 with TRBJ1-2; TRBD1 aligns across 9 bases. Germline loops: CDR1 MDHEN, CDR2 SYDVKM. V dropped 6 bases and J dropped 4; count of bases not matched to a gene: 15. This CDR3 is built from 17 residues. CDR3 sequence (DNA): TGTGCCAGCAGATCAGGGACAGGGCCTCACACCTCCTATGGCTACACCTTC. As protein: CASRSGTGPHTSYGYTF.

This clone was seen a handful of times. J is TRBJ2-3 and V is TRBV30; 13 nucleotides agree with TRBD2. This CDR3 is 15 amino acids long. The ends lost 5 bases at V and 4 bases at J; junction bases unmatched: 6. Germline V gene sequence: CDR1 GTSNPN, CDR2 SVGIG (reference sequence). The CDR3 sequence: CAWGPGTSGADTQYF. CDR3 sequence (DNA): TGTGCCTGGGGCCCGGGGACTAGCGGGGCAGATACGCAGTATTTT.

The V and J genes are TRBV29-1 and TRBJ2-1; 10 nucleotides align to TRBD1. Germline V gene sequence: CDR1 SQVTM, CDR2 ANQGSEA. The CDR3 is 15 amino acids. J was trimmed by 4 bases and V by 7 bases; bases with no gene match: 10. CDR3: CSAEDRGSHYNEQFF. The CDR3 DNA is TGCAGCGCTGAGGACAGGGGGTCTCATTACAATGAGCAGTTCTTC.